This TCR beta chain appears in the sequencing data of a study of CD8+CD57+ T cells in acquired aplastic anemia. Whole-study context: Sorted CD4+ and CD8+ cells yielded roughly 3.2 ug of DNA on average. Study observations and caveats: With respect to CD8+ Simpson's diversity, patients and controls did not differ significantly. Patients and controls shared about 30 CD8+ CDR3 sequences.

As concerns this clonotype: Its antigen is still unknown.

The CDR3 consists of 15 residues. V was pared by 5 bases and J by 7 bases, with 17 bases between. Genomic DNA provided the template from which TCR beta VDJ and CDR3 profiles were obtained. TCRdb itself ran the reads through MiXCR, one entry per CDR3 protein. The sample lists 200,000 to 250,000 distinct CDR3 sequences; roughly 60% were seen once. All patients picked for sequencing had shown, by flow cytometry, an expansion of CD8+CD57+ cells. Severe acquired aplastic anemia was present in all patients. This TCR was recovered from a human donor with aplastic anemia. The gene calls are TRBV12-3 or TRBV12-4 and TRBJ1-4; D is possibly TRBD1 (6 bases). The source material was sorted CD4+, CD8+, or CD8+CD57+ T cells (not recorded which) from PBMCs. The CDR3 DNA reads TGTGCCAGCAGTCACGCCTGGAGGGGGGTTGAAAAACTGTTTTTT. It encodes CASSHAWRGVEKLFF.